This T cell receptor beta chain was found in a study of cytomegalovirus exposure and HLA in healthy donors. The overall study: The study placed around 85% of its approximately 400 genotyped donors in the Caucasian-associated ancestry cluster.

Use of 60 Vbeta and 13 Jbeta primers characterized the PCR. Sequenced by immunoSEQ multiplex PCR; TCRdb stores in-frame clones only, minus some. The sample data list 65,000 to 95,000 clones. With regard to this clone: Its specificity is not known.

Study observations and caveats: Being productive about 87% or about 30% of the time was typical of most TCR beta V segments in an earlier analysis. In vitro confirmation showed three CMV-associated chains to be CMV antigen specific. One variant, a missense change in DCLRE1C, was linked in a later analysis to TCR beta V- and J-gene trimming.

The CDR3 contains 15 residues. The J segment lost 0 bases and the V segment lost 6 bases, leaving 7 bases of the junction unmatched. CDR1 and CDR2 (germline): MDHEN, SYDVKM. The sequence was collected from a woman aged 60-75 years in good health and CMV-seronegative. The chain is built from TRBV28 and TRBJ2-7; 8 bases match TRBD1. Material for sequencing was PBMCs. CDR3 nucleotides: TGTGCCAGCAGGGGGGACAGGCCCCTCTCCTACGAGCAGTACTTC. Translating gives CASRGDRPLSYEQYF.